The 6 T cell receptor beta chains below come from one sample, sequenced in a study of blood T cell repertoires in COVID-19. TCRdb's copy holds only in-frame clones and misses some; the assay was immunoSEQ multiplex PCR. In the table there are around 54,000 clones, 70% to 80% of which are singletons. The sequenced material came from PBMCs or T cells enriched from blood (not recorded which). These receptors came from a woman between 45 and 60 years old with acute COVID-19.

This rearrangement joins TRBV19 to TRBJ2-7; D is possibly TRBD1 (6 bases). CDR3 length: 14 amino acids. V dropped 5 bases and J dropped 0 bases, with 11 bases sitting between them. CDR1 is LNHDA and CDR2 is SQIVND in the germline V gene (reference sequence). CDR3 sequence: CASSLRTDSYEQYF. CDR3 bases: TGTGCCAGTAGTCTTAGGACAGACTCCTACGAGCAGTACTTC.

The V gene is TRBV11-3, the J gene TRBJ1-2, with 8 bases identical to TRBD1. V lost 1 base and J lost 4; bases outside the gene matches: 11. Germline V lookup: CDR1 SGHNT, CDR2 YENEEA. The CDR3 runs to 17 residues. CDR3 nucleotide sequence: TGTGCCAGCAGCTTAGGGACAGGGAGTTCCCGAGGCTATGGCTACACCTTC. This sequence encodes CASSLGTGSSRGYGYTF.

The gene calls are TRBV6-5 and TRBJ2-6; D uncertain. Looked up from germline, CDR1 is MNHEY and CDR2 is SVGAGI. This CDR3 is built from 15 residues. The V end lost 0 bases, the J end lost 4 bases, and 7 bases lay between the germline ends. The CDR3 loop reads CASSYSGAGANVLTF. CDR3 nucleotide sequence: TGTGCCAGCAGTTACTCCGGAGCCGGGGCCAACGTCCTGACTTTC.

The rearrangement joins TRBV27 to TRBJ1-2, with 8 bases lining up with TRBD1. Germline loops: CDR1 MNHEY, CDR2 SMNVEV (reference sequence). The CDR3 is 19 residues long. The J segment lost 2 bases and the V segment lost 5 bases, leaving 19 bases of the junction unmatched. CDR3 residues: CASSTTYGFRDRTNYGYTF. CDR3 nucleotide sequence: TGTGCCAGCAGTACGACGTACGGGTTCCGGGACAGGACAAACTATGGCTACACCTTC.

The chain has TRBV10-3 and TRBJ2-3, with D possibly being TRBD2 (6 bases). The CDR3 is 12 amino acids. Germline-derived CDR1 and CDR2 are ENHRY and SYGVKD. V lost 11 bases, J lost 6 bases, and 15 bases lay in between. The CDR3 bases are TGTGCCGGCGGAGGAGGGGTTGATACGCAGTATTTT. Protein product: CAGGGGVDTQYF.

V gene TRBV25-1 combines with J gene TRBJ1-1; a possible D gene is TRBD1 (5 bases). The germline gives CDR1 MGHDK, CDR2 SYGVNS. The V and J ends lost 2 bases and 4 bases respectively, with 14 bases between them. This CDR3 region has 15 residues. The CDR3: CASSESLFGGTEAFF. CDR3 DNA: TGTGCCAGCAGTGAAAGTCTTTTCGGGGGCACTGAAGCTTTCTTT.